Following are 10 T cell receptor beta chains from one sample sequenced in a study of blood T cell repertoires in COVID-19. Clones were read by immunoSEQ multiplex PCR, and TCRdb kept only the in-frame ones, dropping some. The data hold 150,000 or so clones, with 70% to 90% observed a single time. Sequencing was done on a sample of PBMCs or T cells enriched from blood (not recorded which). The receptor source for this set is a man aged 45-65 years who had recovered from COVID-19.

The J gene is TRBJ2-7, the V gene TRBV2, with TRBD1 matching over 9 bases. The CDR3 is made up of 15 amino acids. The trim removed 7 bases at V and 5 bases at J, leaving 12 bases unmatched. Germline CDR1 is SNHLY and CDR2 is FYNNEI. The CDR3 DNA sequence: TGTGCCAGCACCCCCGAGGGACAGGGCCCCCACGAGCAGTACTTC. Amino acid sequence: CASTPEGQGPHEQYF.

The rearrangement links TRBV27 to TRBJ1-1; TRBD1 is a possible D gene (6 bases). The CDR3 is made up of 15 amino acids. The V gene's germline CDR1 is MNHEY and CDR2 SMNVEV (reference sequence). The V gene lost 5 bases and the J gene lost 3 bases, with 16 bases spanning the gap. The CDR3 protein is CASSLKQGWDTEAFF. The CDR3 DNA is TGTGCCAGCAGTCTGAAACAGGGATGGGACACTGAAGCTTTCTTT.

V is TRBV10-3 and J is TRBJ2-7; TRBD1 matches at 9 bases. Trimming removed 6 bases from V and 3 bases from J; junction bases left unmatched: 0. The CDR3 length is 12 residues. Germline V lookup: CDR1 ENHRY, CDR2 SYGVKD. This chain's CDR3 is CAIRGQGYEQYV. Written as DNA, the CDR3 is TGTGCCATCAGGGGACAGGGCTACGAGCAGTACGTC.

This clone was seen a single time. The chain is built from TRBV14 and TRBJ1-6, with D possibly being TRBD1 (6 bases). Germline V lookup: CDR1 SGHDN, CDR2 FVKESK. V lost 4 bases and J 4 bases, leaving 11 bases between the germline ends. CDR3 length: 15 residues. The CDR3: CASSPGQRYNSPLHF. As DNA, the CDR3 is TGTGCCAGCAGCCCAGGACAGAGATATAATTCACCCCTCCACTTT.

CDR3 DNA: TGTGCCAGCAGCTACAAGGGGGGGTTGAACACTGAAGCTTTCTTT. Translated: CASSYKGGLNTEAFF. The rearrangement joins TRBV7-3 to TRBJ1-1, with D maybe TRBD1 (6 bases). V was cut by 4 bases and J by 0 bases, with 12 bases left in between. The CDR3 has 15 residues. Per the germline V gene, CDR1 is SGHTA and CDR2 is FQGTGA. Based on the CDR3 plus reference TRBV7-3 and TRBJ1-1, the full variable domain is GAGVSQTPSNKVTEKGKYVELRCDPISGHTALYWYRQSLGQGPEFLIYFQGTGAADDSGLPNDRFFAVRPEGSVSTLKIQRTERGDSAVYLCASSYKGGLNTEAFFGQGTRLTVV.

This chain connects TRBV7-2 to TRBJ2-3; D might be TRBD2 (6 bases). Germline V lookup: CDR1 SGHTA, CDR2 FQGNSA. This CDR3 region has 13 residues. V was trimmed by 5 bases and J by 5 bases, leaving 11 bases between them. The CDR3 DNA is TGTGCCAGCAGCCCTCCGGGACTAGATACGCAGTATTTT. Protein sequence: CASSPPGLDTQYF.

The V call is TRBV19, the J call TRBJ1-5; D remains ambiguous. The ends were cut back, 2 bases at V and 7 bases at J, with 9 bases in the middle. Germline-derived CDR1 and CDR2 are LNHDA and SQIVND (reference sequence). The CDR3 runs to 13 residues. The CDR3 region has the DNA TGTGCCAGTAGTATAAGAGGGCAGCAGCCCCAGCATTTT. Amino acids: CASSIRGQQPQHF.

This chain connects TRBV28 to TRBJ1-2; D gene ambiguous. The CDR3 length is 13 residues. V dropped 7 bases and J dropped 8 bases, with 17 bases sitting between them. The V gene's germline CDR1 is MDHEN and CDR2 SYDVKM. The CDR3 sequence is CASTVVGVGGYTF. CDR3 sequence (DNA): TGTGCCAGCACCGTAGTCGGGGTGGGCGGCTACACCTTC.

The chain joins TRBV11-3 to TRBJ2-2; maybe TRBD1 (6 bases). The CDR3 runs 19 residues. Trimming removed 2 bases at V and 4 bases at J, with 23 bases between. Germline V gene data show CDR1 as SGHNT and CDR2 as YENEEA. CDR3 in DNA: TGTGCCAGCAGCTTATATTTTTCGGACAGCCCGTTTGGCACCGGGGAGCTGTTTTTT. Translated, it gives CASSLYFSDSPFGTGELFF. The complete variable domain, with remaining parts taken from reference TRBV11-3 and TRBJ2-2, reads EAGVVQSPRYKIIEKKQPVAFWCNPISGHNTLYWYLQNLGQGPELLIRYENEEAVDDSQLPKDRFSAERLKGVDSTLKIQPAELGDSAVYLCASSLYFSDSPFGTGELFFGEGSRLTVL.

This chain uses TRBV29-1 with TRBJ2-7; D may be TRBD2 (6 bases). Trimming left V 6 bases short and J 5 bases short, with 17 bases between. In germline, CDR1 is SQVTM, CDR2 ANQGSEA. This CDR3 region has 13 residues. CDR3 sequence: CSVGSGTGNEQYF. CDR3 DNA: TGCAGCGTGGGATCGGGGACTGGAAACGAGCAGTACTTC.